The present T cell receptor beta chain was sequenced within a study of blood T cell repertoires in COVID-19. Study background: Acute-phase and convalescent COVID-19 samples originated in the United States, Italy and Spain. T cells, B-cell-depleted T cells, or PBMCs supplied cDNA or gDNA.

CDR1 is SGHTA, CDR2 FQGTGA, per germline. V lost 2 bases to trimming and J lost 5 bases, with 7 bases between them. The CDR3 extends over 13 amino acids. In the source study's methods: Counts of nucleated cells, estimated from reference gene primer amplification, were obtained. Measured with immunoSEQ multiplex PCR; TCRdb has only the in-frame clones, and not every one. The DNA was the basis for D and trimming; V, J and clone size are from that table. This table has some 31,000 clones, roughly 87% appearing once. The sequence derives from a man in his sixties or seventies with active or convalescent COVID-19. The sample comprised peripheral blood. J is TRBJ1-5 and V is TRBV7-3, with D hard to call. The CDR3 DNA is TGTGCCAGCAGCTTATCGCGGGATCAGCCCCAGCATTTT. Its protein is CASSLSRDQPQHF.